This T cell receptor (beta chain) was sequenced during a study of T cell repertoires in cytomegalovirus infection. The wider study: CMV infection plus the matching HLA type was flagged by public TCR beta signatures.

This clonotype was recorded at least ten times. Antigen specificity is unknown. TCRdb called the reads again in MiXCR, with one record for every CDR3 protein. The table shows under 850,000 distinct CDR3 sequences, with approximately 33% occurring only once. General study points: CMV carriers having the relevant HLA were flagged by cumulative public TCR beta family frequency. CMV-specific TCR beta clonotypes restricted by HLA-C dominated the ex vivo response.

The clonotype was recovered from a human donor in good health (CMV status not recorded). Some clones in this sample may be carry-over from other donors' samples. The material was cultured PBMCs, obtained from culture after CMV antigen stimulation.

CDR3 loop: CASSQGTGAYEQYF. Written as DNA, the CDR3 is TGTGCCAGCAGCCAGGGGACAGGGGCCTACGAGCAGTACTTC. The chain recombines TRBV9 with TRBJ2-7; 10 nucleotides line up with TRBD1. Germline values: CDR1 SGDLS, CDR2 YYNGEE. V trimming: 4 bases; J trimming: 2 bases; junction bases outside the gene matches: 3. The CDR3 consists of 14 residues.